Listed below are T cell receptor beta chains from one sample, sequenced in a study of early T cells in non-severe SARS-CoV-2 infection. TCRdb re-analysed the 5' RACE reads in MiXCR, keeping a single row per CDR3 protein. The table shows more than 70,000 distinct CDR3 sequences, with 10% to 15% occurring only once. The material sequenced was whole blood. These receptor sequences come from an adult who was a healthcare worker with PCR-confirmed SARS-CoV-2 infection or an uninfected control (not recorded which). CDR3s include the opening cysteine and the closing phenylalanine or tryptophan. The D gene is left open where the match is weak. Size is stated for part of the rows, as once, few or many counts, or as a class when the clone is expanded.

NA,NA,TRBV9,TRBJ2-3,TGTGCCAGCAGCGGGCCCCTAAACACAGATACGCAGTATTTT,CASSGPLNTDTQYF
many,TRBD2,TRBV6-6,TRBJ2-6,TGTGCCAGCAGTTCCCTAGCGGATACCTCTGGGGCCAACGTCCTGACTTTC,CASSSLADTSGANVLTF
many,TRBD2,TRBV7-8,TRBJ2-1,TGTGCCAGCAGCTTAGCGCGGGGCGGGAGGGGCAATGAGCAGTTCTTC,CASSLARGGRGNEQFF
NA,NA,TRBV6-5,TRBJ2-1,TGTGCCAGCAGTTACTCGATTTTTCATGAGCAGTTCTTC,CASSYSIFHEQFF
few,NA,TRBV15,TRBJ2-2,TGTGCCACCAGCAGATGGGGGGTCCGGTCGAACACCGGGGAGCTGTTTTTT,CATSRWGVRSNTGELFF
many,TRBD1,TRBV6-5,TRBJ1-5,TGTGCCAGCAGTGGACAGGGTTGGAATCAGCCCCAGCATTTT,CASSGQGWNQPQHF
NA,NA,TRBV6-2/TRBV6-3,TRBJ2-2,TGTGCCAGCAGGAAGACAGGTTGGAGCACCGGGGAGCTGTTTTTT,CASRKTGWSTGELFF
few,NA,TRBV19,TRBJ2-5,TGTGCCAGTTCAGCCGCCGAGACCCAGTACTTC,CASSAAETQYF
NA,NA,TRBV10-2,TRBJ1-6,TGCGCCAGCAGTGATGGGGCCGTTAATTCACCCCTCCACTTT,CASSDGAVNSPLHF
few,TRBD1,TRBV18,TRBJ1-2,TGTGCCAGCAAGACAGGGGGCGCATGGGGCTACACCTTC,CASKTGGAWGYTF
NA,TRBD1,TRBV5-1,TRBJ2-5,TGCGCCAGCACTTACGGACAGGGTCCAATCCAAGAGACCCTGTACTTC,CASTYGQGPIQETLYF
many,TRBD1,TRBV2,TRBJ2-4,TGTGCCAGCAGTGGTGAACAGGGGGCCGCCAAAAACATTCAGTACTTC,CASSGEQGAAKNIQYF
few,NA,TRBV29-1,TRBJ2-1,TGCAGCGTTGATCGGCCACAGGGTCCTTTTCTCTACAATGAGCAGTTCTTC,CSVDRPQGPFLYNEQFF
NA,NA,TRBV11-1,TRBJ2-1,TGTGCCAGCAGCTCAACCATCGGGCCCCCGGGCTTC,CASSSTIGPPGF
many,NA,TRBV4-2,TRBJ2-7,TGTGCCAGCAGGGTCTCCGGGACTTCCTCCTACGAGCAGTACTTC,CASRVSGTSSYEQYF
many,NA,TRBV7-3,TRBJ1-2,TGTGCCAGCAGCCTGGACGGATTCTATGGCTACACCTTC,CASSLDGFYGYTF
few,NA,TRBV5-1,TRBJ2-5,TGCGCCAGCAGGCGATCCGGGACTTCACAAGAGACCCAGTACTTC,CASRRSGTSQETQYF
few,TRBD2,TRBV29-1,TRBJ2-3,TGCAGCGCAAAAAGGGGACTAGCGGGAGGGCATAGAGATACGCAGTATTTT,CSAKRGLAGGHRDTQYF
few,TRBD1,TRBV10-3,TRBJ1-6,TGTGCCATCAGTTCCGGACAGGGAGCTGGGTCACCCCTCCACTTT,CAISSGQGAGSPLHF
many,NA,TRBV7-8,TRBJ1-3,TGTGCCAGCAGCTTATTCGTCTCTGGAAACACCATATATTTT,CASSLFVSGNTIYF
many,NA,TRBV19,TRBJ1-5,TGTGCCAGCACCTCAGTGGGCCAGCCCCAGCATTTT,CASTSVGQPQHF
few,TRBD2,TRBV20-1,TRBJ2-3,TGCAGTGCTAGAGATCTGTATGAGGCGGGAGACACAGATACGCAGTATTTT,CSARDLYEAGDTDTQYF
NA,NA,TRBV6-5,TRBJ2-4,TGTGCCAGCACCCGTGGTAACATTCAGTACTTC,CASTRGNIQYF